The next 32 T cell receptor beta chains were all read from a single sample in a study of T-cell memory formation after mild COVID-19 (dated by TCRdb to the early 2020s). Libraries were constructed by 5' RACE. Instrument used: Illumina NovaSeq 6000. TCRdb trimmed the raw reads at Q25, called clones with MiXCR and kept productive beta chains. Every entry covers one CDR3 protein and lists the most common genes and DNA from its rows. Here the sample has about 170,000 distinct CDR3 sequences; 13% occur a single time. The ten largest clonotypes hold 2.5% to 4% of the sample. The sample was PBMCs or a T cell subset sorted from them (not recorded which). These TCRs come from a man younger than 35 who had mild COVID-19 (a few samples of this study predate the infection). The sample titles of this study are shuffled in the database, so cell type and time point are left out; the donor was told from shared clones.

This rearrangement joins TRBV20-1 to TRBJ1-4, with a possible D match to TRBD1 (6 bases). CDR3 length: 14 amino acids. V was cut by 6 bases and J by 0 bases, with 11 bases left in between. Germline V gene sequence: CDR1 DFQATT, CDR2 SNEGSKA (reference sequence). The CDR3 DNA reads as TGCAGTGCAAGGGACATTTCAACTAATGAAAAACTGTTTTTT. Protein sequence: CSARDISTNEKLFF.

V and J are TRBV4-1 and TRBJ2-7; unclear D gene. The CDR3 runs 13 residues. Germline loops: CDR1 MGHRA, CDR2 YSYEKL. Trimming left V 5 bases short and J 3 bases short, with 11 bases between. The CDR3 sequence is CASSTALGYEQYV. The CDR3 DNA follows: TGCGCCAGCAGCACGGCCCTCGGCTACGAGCAGTACGTC.

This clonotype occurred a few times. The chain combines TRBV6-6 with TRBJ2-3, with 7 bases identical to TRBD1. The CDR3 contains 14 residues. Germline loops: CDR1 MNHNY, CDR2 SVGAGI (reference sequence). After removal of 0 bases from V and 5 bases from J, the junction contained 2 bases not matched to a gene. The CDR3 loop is CASSYSTGLDTQYF. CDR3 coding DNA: TGTGCCAGCAGTTACTCGACAGGGCTAGATACGCAGTATTTT.

For the CDR3, the DNA is TGTGCCACAGAAAGGACGGTGAACACTGAAGCTTTCTTT. Translation gives CATERTVNTEAFF. The chain is built from TRBV6-5 and TRBJ1-1; D not certain. V lost 10 bases to trimming and J lost 0 bases, with 12 bases between them. CDR3 size: 13 residues. CDR1 is MNHEY and CDR2 is SVGAGI in the germline V gene.

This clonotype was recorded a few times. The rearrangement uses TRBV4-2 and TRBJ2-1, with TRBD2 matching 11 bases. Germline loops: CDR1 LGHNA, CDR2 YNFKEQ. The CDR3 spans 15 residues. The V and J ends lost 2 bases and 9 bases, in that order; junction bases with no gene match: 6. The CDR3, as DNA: TGTGCCAGCAGCCAACAACTAGCGGGGGAGTTTGAGCAGTTCTTC. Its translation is CASSQQLAGEFEQFF.

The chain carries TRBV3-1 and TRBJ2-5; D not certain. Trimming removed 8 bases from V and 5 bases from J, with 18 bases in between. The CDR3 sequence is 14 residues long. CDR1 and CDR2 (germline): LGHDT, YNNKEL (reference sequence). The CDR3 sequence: CASLPGLHSETQYF. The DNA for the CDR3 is TGTGCCAGCTTGCCGGGCCTCCATTCCGAGACCCAGTACTTC.

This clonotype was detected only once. In nucleotides, the CDR3 is TGTGCCAGCTCACCACTAGGGGACAGAAACACTGAAGCTTTCTTT. It translates to CASSPLGDRNTEAFF. The gene calls are TRBV18 and TRBJ1-1, with 7 nucleotides matching TRBD1. With 1 base clipped from V and 2 bases from J, the junction kept 4 bases outside the gene matches. This CDR3 region has 15 residues. Germline V gene lookup returns CDR1 KGHSH and CDR2 LQKENI.

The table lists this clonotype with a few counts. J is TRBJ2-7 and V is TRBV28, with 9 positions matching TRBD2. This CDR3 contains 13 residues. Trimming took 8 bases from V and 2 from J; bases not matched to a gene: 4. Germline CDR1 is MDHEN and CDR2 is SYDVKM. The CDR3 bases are TGTGCCAGCTTAGAGCGGGGGGCCTACGAGCAGTACTTC. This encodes CASLERGAYEQYF. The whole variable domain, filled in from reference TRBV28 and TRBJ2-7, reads DVKVTQSSRYLVKRTGEKVFLECVQDMDHENMFWYRQDPGLGLRLIYFSYDVKMKEKGDIPEGYSVSREKKERFSLILESASTNQTSMYLCASLERGAYEQYFGPGTRLTVT.

The CDR3 nucleotides read TGTGCCAGCTTTCCTCTTGGGACAGGGATGTCTGGGGCCAACGTCCTGACTTTC. Translation: CASFPLGTGMSGANVLTF. The rearrangement uses TRBV28 and TRBJ2-6; 9 positions agree with TRBD1. The J segment lost 1 base and the V segment lost 8 bases, leaving 12 bases of the junction unmatched. The germline V gene encodes CDR1 MDHEN and CDR2 SYDVKM. The CDR3 contains 18 residues.

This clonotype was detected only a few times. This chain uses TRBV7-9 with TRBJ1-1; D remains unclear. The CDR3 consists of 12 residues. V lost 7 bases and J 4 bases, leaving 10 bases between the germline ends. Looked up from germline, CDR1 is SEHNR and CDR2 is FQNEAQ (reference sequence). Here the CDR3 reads CASIGVGTEAFF. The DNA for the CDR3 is TGTGCCAGCATCGGGGTCGGCACTGAAGCTTTCTTT.

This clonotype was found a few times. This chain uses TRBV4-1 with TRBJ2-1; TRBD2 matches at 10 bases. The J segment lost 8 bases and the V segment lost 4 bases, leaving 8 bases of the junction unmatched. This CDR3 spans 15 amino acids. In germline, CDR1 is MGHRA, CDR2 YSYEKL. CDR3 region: CASSPERGGLYEQFF. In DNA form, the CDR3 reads TGCGCCAGCAGCCCCGAGCGGGGGGGCCTCTATGAGCAGTTCTTC.

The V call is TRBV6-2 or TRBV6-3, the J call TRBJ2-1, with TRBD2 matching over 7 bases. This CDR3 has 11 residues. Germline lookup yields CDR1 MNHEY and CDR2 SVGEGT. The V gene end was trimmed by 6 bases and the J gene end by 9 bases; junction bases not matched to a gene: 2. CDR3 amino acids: CASRGGVEQFF. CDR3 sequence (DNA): TGTGCCAGCAGGGGAGGGGTTGAGCAGTTCTTC.

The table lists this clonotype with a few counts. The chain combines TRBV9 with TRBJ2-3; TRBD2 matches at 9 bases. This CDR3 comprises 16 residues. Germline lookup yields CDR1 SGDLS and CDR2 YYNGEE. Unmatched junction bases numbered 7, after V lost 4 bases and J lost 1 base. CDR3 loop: CASSPTAGGGTDTQYF. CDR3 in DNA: TGTGCCAGCAGCCCGACCGCGGGGGGGGGCACAGATACGCAGTATTTT.

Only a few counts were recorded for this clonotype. The CDR3 region has the DNA TGCGCCAGCAGCCAACCCCGGGACAGAGACTACGAGCAGTACTTC. Its translation is CASSQPRDRDYEQYF. The genes are TRBV4-1 and TRBJ2-7; 7 bases align to TRBD1. The CDR3 totals 15 residues. Trimming removed 2 bases from V and 3 bases from J; junction bases left unmatched: 7. The germline gives CDR1 MGHRA, CDR2 YSYEKL.

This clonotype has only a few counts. The CDR3 nucleotides are TGCGCCAGCAGTGAGGAGTGGAAACCCTACGAGCAGTACTTC. It specifies CASSEEWKPYEQYF. This chain links TRBV10-1 with TRBJ2-7; no firm D call. The V end was cut by 2 bases, the J end by 2 bases, with 10 bases between. The V gene's germline CDR1 is WNHNN and CDR2 SYGVQD (reference sequence). The CDR3 runs 14 residues.

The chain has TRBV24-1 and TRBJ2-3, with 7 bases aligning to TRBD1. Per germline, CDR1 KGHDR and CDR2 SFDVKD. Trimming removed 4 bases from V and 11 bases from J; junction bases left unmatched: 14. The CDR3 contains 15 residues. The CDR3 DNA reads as TGTGCCACCAGTGACACCGACAGGGCCGGTGGTGGGCAGTATTTT. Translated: CATSDTDRAGGGQYF.

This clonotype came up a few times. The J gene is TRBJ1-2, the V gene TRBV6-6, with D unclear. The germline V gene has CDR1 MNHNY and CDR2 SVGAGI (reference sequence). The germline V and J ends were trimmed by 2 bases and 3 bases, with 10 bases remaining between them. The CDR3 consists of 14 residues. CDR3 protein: CASSYRQADYGYTF. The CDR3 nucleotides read TGTGCCAGCAGTTACCGGCAGGCGGACTATGGCTACACCTTC.

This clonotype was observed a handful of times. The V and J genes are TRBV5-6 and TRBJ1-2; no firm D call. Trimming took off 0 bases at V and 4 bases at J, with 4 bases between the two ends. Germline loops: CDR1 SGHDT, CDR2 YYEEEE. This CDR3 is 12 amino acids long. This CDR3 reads CASSLAGYGYTF. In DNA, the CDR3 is TGTGCCAGCAGCTTGGCAGGCTATGGCTACACCTTC.

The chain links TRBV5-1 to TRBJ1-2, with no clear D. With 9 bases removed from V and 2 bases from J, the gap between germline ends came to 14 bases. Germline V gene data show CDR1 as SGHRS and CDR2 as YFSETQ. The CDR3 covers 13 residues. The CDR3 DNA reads TGCGCCACCGGACTGGATGTAAACTATGGCTACACCTTC. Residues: CATGLDVNYGYTF.

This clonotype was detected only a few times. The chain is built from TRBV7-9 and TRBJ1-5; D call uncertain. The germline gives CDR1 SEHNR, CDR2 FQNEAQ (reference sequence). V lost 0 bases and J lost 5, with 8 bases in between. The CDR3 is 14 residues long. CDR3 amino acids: CASSLAPRDQPQHF. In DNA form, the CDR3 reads TGTGCCAGCAGCTTAGCTCCGAGAGATCAGCCCCAGCATTTT.

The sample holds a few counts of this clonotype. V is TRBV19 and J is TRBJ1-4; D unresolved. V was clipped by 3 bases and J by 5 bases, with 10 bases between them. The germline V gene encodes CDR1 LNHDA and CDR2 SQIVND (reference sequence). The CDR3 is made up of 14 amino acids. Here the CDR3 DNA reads TGTGCCAGTAGTATGGTCGGCCTCAATGAAAAACTGTTTTTT. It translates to CASSMVGLNEKLFF. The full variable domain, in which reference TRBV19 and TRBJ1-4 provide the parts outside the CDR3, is DGGITQSPKYLFRKEGQNVTLSCEQNLNHDAMYWYRQDPGQGLRLIYYSQIVNDFQKGDIAEGYSVSREKKESFPLTVTSAQKNPTAFYLCASSMVGLNEKLFFGSGTQLSVL.

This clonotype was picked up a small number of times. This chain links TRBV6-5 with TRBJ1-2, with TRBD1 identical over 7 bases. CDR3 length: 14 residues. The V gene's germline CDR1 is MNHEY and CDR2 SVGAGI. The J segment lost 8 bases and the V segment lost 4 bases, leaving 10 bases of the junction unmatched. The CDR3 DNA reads TGTGCCAGCAGTTGGGAACAGGGGTTGGAAGGCTACACCTTC. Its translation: CASSWEQGLEGYTF.

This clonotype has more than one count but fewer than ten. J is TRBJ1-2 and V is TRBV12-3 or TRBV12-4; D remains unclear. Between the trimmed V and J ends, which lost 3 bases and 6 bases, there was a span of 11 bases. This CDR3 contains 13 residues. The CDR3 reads CASSFFAGDGYTF. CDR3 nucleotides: TGTGCCAGCAGTTTTTTTGCTGGCGATGGCTACACCTTC.

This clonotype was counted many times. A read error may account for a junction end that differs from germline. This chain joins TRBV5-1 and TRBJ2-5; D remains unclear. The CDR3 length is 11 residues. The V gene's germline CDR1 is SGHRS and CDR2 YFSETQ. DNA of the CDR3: TGTGCCAGCAGCGCTGAAGAGACCCAGTACTTC. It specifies CASSAEETQYF.

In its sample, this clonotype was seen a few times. Here the CDR3 DNA reads TGCGCCAGCAGCCCCCGAGACAGGGGGCCACATGAGCAGTTCTTC. Translation: CASSPRDRGPHEQFF. This chain links TRBV5-1 with TRBJ2-1; 10 nucleotides match TRBD1. With 4 bases clipped from V and 8 bases from J, the junction kept 9 bases outside the gene matches. Germline V gene lookup returns CDR1 SGHRS and CDR2 YFSETQ. This CDR3 spans 15 amino acids. The whole variable domain, filled in from reference TRBV5-1 and TRBJ2-1, reads KAGVTQTPRYLIKTRGQQVTLSCSPISGHRSVSWYQQTPGQGLQFLFEYFSETQRNKGNFPGRFSGRQFSNSRSEMNVSTLELGDSALYLCASSPRDRGPHEQFFGPGTRLTVL.

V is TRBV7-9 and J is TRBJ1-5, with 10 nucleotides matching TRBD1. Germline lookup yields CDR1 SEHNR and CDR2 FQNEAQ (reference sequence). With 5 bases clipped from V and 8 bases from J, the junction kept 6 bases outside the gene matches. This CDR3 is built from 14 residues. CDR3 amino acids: CASSAGTGDEPQHF. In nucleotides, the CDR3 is TGTGCCAGCAGCGCGGGGACAGGGGACGAGCCCCAGCATTTT.

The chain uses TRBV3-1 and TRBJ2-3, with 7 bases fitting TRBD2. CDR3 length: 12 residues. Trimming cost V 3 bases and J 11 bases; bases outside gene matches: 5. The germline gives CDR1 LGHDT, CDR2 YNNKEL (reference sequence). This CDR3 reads CASSQDPGGQYF. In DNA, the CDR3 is TGTGCCAGCAGCCAGGACCCGGGGGGGCAGTATTTT.

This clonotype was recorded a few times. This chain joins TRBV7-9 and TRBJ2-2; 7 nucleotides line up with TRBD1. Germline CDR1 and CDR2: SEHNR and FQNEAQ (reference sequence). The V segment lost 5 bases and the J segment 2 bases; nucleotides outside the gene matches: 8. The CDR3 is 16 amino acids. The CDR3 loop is CASSPQGTLNTGELFF. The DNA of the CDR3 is TGTGCCAGCAGCCCACAGGGGACCTTAAACACCGGGGAGCTGTTTTTT.

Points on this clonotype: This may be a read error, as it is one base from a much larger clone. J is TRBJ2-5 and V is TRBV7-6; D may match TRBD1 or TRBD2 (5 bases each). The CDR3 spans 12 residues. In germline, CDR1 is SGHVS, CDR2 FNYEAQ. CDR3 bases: TGTGCCAGCAGCTTACAGGGAGAGACCCAGTGCTTC. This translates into CASSLQGETQCF.

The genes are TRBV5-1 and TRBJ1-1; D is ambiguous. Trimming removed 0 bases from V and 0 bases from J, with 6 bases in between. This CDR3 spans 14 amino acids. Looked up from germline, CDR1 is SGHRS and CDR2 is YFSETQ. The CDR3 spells CASSLEYLNTEAFF. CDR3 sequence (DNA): TGCGCCAGCAGCTTGGAGTACCTGAACACTGAAGCTTTCTTT.

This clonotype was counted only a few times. The CDR3 region has the DNA TGTGCCAGCAGCCAGAGGGACACTAATTCACCCCTCCACTTT. Encoded protein: CASSQRDTNSPLHF. The chain carries TRBV3-1 and TRBJ1-6, with D possibly TRBD1 on 6 matching bases. The CDR3 runs to 14 residues. V dropped 3 bases and J dropped 6 bases, with 9 bases sitting between them. The germline CDR1 and CDR2 sequences are LGHDT and YNNKEL (reference sequence).

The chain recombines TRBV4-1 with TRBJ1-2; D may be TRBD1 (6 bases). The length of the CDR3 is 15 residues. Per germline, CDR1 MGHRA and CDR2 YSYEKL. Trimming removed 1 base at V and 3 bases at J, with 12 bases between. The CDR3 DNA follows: TGCGCCAGCAGCCAAGCAGGGGTTAAGGACTATGGCTACACCTTC. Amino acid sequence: CASSQAGVKDYGYTF.